This T cell receptor (beta chain) was identified during a study of blood T cells in healthy people across ages. General study findings and limits: Higher naive T cell percentage went strongly together with higher TCR beta diversity. Getting older went along with TCR beta diversity per million T cells dropping roughly linearly.

The CDR3 covers 15 residues. Germline CDR1 reads MGHRA; CDR2 reads YSYEKL. With regard to this clonotype: Its target is not known. A junction boundary mismatches the germline segment, possibly from a read error.

Then a second PCR, running roughly 7 to 12 cycles, was carried out with a sample-barcoded 5' primer and a J-beta primer mix. A 12-random-nucleotide template-switch adaptor tagged each cDNA molecule. TCRdb re-derived calls from the 5' RACE reads in MiXCR, one entry per CDR3 protein. The repertoire holds around 1.5 million distinct CDR3 sequences, with around 59% as singletons. Total RNA amounts of at least 5.5 micrograms were extracted per sample. This clonotype was obtained from a man aged 18 to 30 in good health. Material for sequencing was blood. The chain couples TRBV4-1 to TRBJ1-2, with D perhaps TRBD1 (5 bases). CDR3 amino acids: CASSQDPAGSYGYIF. DNA for the CDR3: TGCGCCAGCAGCCAAGATCCCGCAGGGTCCTATGGCTACATCTTC.